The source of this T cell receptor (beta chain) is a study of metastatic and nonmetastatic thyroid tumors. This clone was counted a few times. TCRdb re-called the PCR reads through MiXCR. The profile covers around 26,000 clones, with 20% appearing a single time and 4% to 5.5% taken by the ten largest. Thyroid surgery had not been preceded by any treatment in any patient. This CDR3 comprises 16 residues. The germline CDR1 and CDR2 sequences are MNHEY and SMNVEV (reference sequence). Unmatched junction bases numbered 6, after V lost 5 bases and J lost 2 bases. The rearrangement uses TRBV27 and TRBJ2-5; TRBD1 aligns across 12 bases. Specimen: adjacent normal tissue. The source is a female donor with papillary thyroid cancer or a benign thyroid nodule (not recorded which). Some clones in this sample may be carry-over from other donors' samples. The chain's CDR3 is CASSIKGQGAQETQYF. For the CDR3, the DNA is TGTGCCAGCAGTATAAAGGGACAGGGGGCTCAAGAGACCCAGTACTTC.